This record looks at one TCR beta chain sequence and its context. What it binds is not known. The data belong to a study of shared clonotypes between healthy human individuals. At the level of the study: CD4 naive and memory got three plates each, CD8 naive two, CD8 memory one.

Broader study findings: Depth was large, yet rarefaction showed that sorted-subset sequencing was incomplete.

The germline CDR1 and CDR2 sequences are MGHRA and YSYEKL. The CDR3 contains 20 residues. J gave up 4 bases and V 4 bases, and 17 bases lay outside the gene matches. Sequencing was performed with immunoSEQ multiplex PCR; in TCRdb, only in-frame clones are kept and a portion is missing. This table has almost 750,000 clones, roughly 72% appearing once. The source is a woman in her twenties or thirties in good health. Sequencing used memory CD4+ T cells sorted from blood. Subset noted: CD45RA-negative fraction. The chain uses TRBV4-1 and TRBJ2-3, with 13 nucleotides matching TRBD2. CDR3 in DNA: TGCGCCAGCAGCCCCTGGACTAGCGGGAGCTCCCGGGGATCCCCAGATACGCAGTATTTT. As protein: CASSPWTSGSSRGSPDTQYF.